This entry features one T cell receptor beta chain sequence. Its antigen has not been determined. No much larger clone is present one base from it, and per-base qualities are unavailable. These data originate in a study of blood T cell repertoires in COVID-19 (dated by TCRdb to 2018 to 2020). Looking at the study overall: Samples from collaborators originated in the United States, Italy and Spain and spanned both the acute and convalescent phases of COVID-19. Subjects who had been exposed to COVID-19, were actively infected with it, or had recovered from it provided the deeply sampled blood TCRbeta repertoires that made up the dataset. The repertoires were made available in a free public database intended to serve as a resource for research on the immune response to SARS-CoV-2. The samples were drawn from two sources: the first 160 participants of the ongoing ImmuneRACE study, and 950 to 1,500 subjects contributed by 6 global collaborators. Where available, HLA class I and class II types were obtained from metadata supplied by the sample provider rather than from assay-based typing. The material from the prospective study consisted of cDNA or gDNA derived from T cells, B-cell-depleted T cells, or PBMCs. Nearly every sample came with metadata listing a de-identified subject ID, COVID-19 status, age in years and sex. Overall study outcomes, separate from this receptor: The quantity of clinical and demographic metadata differed by source and by participant and was supplied without curation.

TCRbeta CDR3 regions were amplified from genomic DNA by means of the immunoSEQ Assay, a bias-controlled multiplex PCR. In the original analysis: The number of nucleated cells in each sample was estimated from the amplification of reference gene primers within the assay. To quantify the absolute abundance of each unique TCRbeta CDR3 rearrangement, sequence reads were collapsed and filtered. For each sample, productive Simpson clonality was calculated as the square root of Simpson's diversity index over productive rearrangements. TCRdb took this table from immuneACCESS and kept in-frame rearrangements with V and J called. Such tables lack part of the clones; where checked against another copy, unresolved V genes explain under half of the gap, and the rest is unexplained. The DNA gave D and trimming, while V, J and clone size come from that table. Across this sample there are about 220,000 clones, with about 80% seen only once. 2.5% of the sample goes to the ten largest clones.

Whole blood was collected in K2EDTA tubes by collaborating institutions according to the institutions' own protocols. For TCRbeta analysis, collaborator samples were shipped as frozen whole blood, as isolated PBMCs, or as DNA extracted from either sample type. The sequence was obtained from a middle-aged woman with active or convalescent COVID-19. Sequenced sample: peripheral blood.

CDR3 region: CASSKGWGQGVHEQYF. The DNA reads as follows: TGTGCCAGCAGCAAAGGGTGGGGGCAGGGTGTTCACGAGCAGTACTTC. The sequence joins TRBV21-1 to TRBJ2-7; whether TRBD1, the table's D call, matches the DNA was not checked. TRBV21-1 is termed a pseudogene. From its cysteine to its phenylalanine, the CDR3 spans 16 amino acids. Only the CDR3 DNA stays, 48 bases, in frame from base 1.